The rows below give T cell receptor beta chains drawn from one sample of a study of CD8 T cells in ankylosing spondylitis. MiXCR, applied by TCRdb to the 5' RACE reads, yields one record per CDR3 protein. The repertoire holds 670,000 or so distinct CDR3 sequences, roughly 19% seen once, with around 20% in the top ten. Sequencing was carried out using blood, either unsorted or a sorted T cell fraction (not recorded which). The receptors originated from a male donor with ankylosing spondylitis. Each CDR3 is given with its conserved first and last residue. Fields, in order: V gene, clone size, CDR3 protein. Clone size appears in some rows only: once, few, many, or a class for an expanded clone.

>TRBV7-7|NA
CASSSASEGGELFF
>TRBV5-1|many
CASSLTIGLAGGDTQYF
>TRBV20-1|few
CSARNRDGDQPQHF
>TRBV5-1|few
CASSLLGDGMYEQYF
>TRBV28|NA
CASSPGLASWNEQFF
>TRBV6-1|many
CATFGRDRNQPQHF
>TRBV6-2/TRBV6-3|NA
CASRGVGKAFF
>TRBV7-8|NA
CASSPWTASSTDTQYF
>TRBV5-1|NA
CASSLNRDQYEQYF
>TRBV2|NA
CASSRLGHSGANVLTF
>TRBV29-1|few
CSVSNKDTEAFF
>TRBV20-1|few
CSALDTVLGGNTIYF
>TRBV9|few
CASSVGSGREGSTYNEQFF
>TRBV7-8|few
CASSFGSSSGANVLTF
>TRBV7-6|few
CASSPDTNTIYF
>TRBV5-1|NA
CASSRLGSNTEAFF
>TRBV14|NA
CASSQTQSSVPVF
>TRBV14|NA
CASSRRDRLNEKLFF
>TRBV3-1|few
CASSQGGWAYEQYF
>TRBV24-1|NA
CATSDFSGKGKNEQFF
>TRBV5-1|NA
CASSPPDSGELFF
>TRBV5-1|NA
CASIGQNTEAFF
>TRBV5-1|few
CASSLDSFSGNTIYF
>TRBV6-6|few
CASREGSGELFF
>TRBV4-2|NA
CASSLEGLAGLQETQYF
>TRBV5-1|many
CASSSGLTNTGELFF
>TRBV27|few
CASSLLPGLAARYEQYF
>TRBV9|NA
CASSVDYLAQSYEQYF
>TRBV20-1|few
CSAKIVGELFF
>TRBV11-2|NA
CASSLVGGQGSYEQFF
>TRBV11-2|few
CSVNRGGGYTF
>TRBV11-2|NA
CASSSREIYEQYF
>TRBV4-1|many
CASSQQQGAVYGYTF
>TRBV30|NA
CAWANRQDYGYTF
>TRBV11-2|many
CASSSPGAQPYEQYF
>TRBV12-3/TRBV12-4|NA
CASSERGLSYYSPLHF
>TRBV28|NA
CASRTDRGGSYEQYF
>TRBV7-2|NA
CASSSLASYTGNSPLHF
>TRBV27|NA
CASSLYVNSPLHF
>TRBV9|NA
CASTSVADTGELFF
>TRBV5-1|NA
CASSLGLAGEVFGFNEQFF
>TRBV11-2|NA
CASSLVGTVPGREQYF
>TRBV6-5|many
CASSYSMVAGPTYEQYF
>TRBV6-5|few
CASSYSGRMNYGYTF
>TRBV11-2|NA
CASREWEETQYF
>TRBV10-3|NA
CAISDRTGGGNSPLHF
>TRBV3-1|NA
CASSQTPGVSYNSPLHF
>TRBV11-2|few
CASSSPLAGEWDTQYF
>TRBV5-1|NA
CASSLIGTGLTDTQYF
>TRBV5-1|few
CASSYSDSGFGYTF
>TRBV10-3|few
CAIASGGGADTQYF
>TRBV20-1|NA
CSARKPGLWGNTEAFF
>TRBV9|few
CASSVEPTGPQMALHF
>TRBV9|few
CASSDRPSGNTIYF
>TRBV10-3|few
CAIGGGAEDTQYF